A single sample is the source of the 18 T cell receptor beta chains below, sequenced in a study of T cell responses to AZD1222 COVID-19 vaccine. The method was immunoSEQ multiplex PCR; TCRdb's version includes in-frame clones alone and lacks a portion of them. The data hold around 87,000 clones, with 85% to 90% observed a single time. Sample: peripheral blood, taken 28 days after the second AZD1222 dose. These receptors came from an adult who received the AZD1222 COVID-19 vaccine.

The CDR3 spells CSANRGETQYF. Here the CDR3 DNA reads TGCAGTGCTAACAGGGGAGAGACCCAGTACTTC. This chain joins TRBV20-1 and TRBJ2-5; 7 nucleotides match TRBD1. CDR1 is DFQATT, CDR2 SNEGSKA, per germline (reference sequence). The J segment lost 4 bases and the V segment lost 4 bases, leaving 0 bases of the junction unmatched. This CDR3 contains 11 residues.

This clone was detected only a few times. The rearrangement uses TRBV5-1 and TRBJ1-1; 8 bases fit TRBD1. The ends lost 3 bases at V and 1 base at J; junction bases unmatched: 2. Germline loops: CDR1 SGHRS, CDR2 YFSETQ. The CDR3 sequence is 14 residues long. CDR3 coding DNA: TGCGCCAGCAGCTGGACAGGGTCGAACACTGAAGCTTTCTTT. Its translation: CASSWTGSNTEAFF.

The CDR3 reads CSAIRTGEQFF. In DNA, the CDR3 is TGCAGTGCTATCCGGACTGGTGAGCAGTTCTTC. V and J are TRBV20-1 and TRBJ2-1, with D maybe TRBD2 (5 bases). The germline V gene encodes CDR1 DFQATT and CDR2 SNEGSKA (reference sequence). Trimming took off 4 bases at V and 9 bases at J, with 10 bases between the two ends. The CDR3 runs to 11 residues.

The V and J genes are TRBV3-1 (or the pseudogene TRBV3-2) and TRBJ2-1, with 10 bases lining up with TRBD1. CDR3 length: 15 amino acids. After removal of 6 bases from V and 7 bases from J, the junction contained 9 bases not matched to a gene. Germline V gives CDR1 LGHDT, CDR2 YNNKEL (reference sequence). The DNA of the CDR3 is TGTGCCAGCAGGTTGCTCGGGACAGGGGTGAATGAGCAGTTCTTC. Translated, it gives CASRLLGTGVNEQFF.

The genes are TRBV5-1 and TRBJ1-1; D is unresolved. Trimming pared 2 bases from V and 7 bases from J, leaving 12 bases between. Germline assignment: CDR1 SGHRS and CDR2 YFSETQ. CDR3 length: 13 amino acids. The CDR3 DNA is TGCGCCAGCAGCTTACAAGGGATTAATGAAGCTTTCTTT. Translation: CASSLQGINEAFF.

The rearrangement joins TRBV5-1 to TRBJ2-3; no clear D. V was trimmed by 4 bases and J by 6 bases, leaving 12 bases between them. CDR1 is SGHRS and CDR2 is YFSETQ in the germline V gene. CDR3 size: 13 residues. The CDR3 is CASSTPTGDTQYF. Written as DNA, the CDR3 is TGCGCCAGCAGCACGCCAACGGGTGATACGCAGTATTTT.

The V gene is TRBV6-5, the J gene TRBJ2-7; 12 nucleotides line up with TRBD2. CDR1 and CDR2 (germline): MNHEY, SVGAGI. V lost 6 bases, J lost 5 bases, and 8 bases stayed unmatched. The CDR3 sequence is 15 residues long. In nucleotides, the CDR3 is TGTGCCAGCAGACAACTAGCGGGAGGTCACCACGAGCAGTACTTC. Protein product: CASRQLAGGHHEQYF.

The chain joins TRBV2 to TRBJ1-4; D remains unclear. The V gene's germline CDR1 is SNHLY and CDR2 FYNNEI. This CDR3 comprises 15 residues. Trimming removed 7 bases from V and 4 bases from J, with 16 bases in between. CDR3 DNA: TGTGCCAGCAATGGGCTAACCACCATTAATGAAAAACTGTTTTTT. This codes for CASNGLTTINEKLFF.

The V and J genes are TRBV10-3 and TRBJ2-1, with 15 bases aligning to TRBD2. Trimming took 4 bases from V and 7 from J; bases not matched to a gene: 8. Germline loops: CDR1 ENHRY, CDR2 SYGVKD. The CDR3 consists of 17 residues. CDR3 bases: TGTGCCATCAGTGCGACCGGGACTAGCGGGGGGAAGAATGAGCAGTTCTTC. Translated, it gives CAISATGTSGGKNEQFF.

This sequence joins TRBV12-3 or TRBV12-4 and TRBJ1-5, with no clear D. The CDR3 totals 12 residues. V lost 3 bases and J lost 6, with 6 bases in between. CDR3 bases: TGTGCCAGCAGTTTGGTGGCTCAGCCCCAGCATTTT. Its protein is CASSLVAQPQHF.

V is TRBV7-3 and J is TRBJ1-2; D perhaps matches TRBD1 (5 bases). The CDR3 loop spans 14 amino acids. Between the trimmed V and J ends, which lost 2 bases and 7 bases, there was a span of 14 bases. Germline loops: CDR1 SGHTA, CDR2 FQGTGA. CDR3: CASSLGLGAGGYTF. CDR3 nucleotide sequence: TGTGCCAGCAGCTTAGGTTTAGGGGCAGGTGGCTACACCTTC. Looking up the rest from reference TRBV7-3 and TRBJ1-2 gives the full variable domain: GAGVSQTPSNKVTEKGKYVELRCDPISGHTALYWYRQSLGQGPEFLIYFQGTGAADDSGLPNDRFFAVRPEGSVSTLKIQRTERGDSAVYLCASSLGLGAGGYTFGSGTRLTVV.

CDR3 bases: TGCAGCGTTTCGTGGGGCTACACCTTC. Its protein is CSVSWGYTF. The rearrangement uses TRBV29-1 and TRBJ1-2; D is ambiguous. The V gene's germline CDR1 is SQVTM and CDR2 ANQGSEA. The length of the CDR3 is 9 residues. Trimming pared 5 bases from V and 8 bases from J, leaving 6 bases between.

V and J are TRBV4-1 and TRBJ1-1, with D unresolved. The germline V and J ends were trimmed by 0 bases and 4 bases, with 9 bases remaining between them. Germline CDR1 and CDR2: MGHRA and YSYEKL. This CDR3 comprises 14 residues. CDR3 DNA sequence: TGCGCCAGCAGCCAAGAGGAGGGAGCCACTGAAGCTTTCTTT. It codes for CASSQEEGATEAFF.

The V gene is TRBV27, the J gene TRBJ2-3; D call uncertain. Trimming pared 0 bases from V and 2 bases from J, leaving 6 bases between. The CDR3 has 14 amino acids. Germline V lookup: CDR1 MNHEY, CDR2 SMNVEV (reference sequence). This CDR3 reads CASSLSVATDTQYF. The DNA for the CDR3 is TGTGCCAGCAGTTTATCTGTTGCCACAGATACGCAGTATTTT.

V is TRBV29-1 and J is TRBJ2-7; 7 nucleotides line up with TRBD1. This CDR3 is built from 11 residues. Germline CDR1 and CDR2: SQVTM and ANQGSEA. With 5 bases clipped from V and 6 bases from J, the junction kept 4 bases outside the gene matches. The chain's CDR3 is CSVTGAGEQYF. CDR3 coding DNA: TGCAGCGTTACAGGGGCGGGCGAGCAGTACTTC.

This chain links TRBV9 with TRBJ1-6; 9 nucleotides match TRBD1. V was pared by 8 bases and J by 10 bases, with 13 bases of the junction left unmatched. The CDR3 has 15 residues. Germline loops: CDR1 SGDLS, CDR2 YYNGEE. CDR3 sequence: CASSWRDRDGSPLHF. The CDR3, as DNA: TGTGCCAGTTCCTGGCGGGACAGGGATGGATCACCCCTCCACTTT.

The chain carries TRBV30 and TRBJ2-2, with a possible D match to TRBD1 (5 bases). The CDR3 consists of 12 residues. Between the trimmed V and J ends, which lost 4 bases and 5 bases, there was a span of 8 bases. Germline V gene data show CDR1 as GTSNPN and CDR2 as SVGIG (reference sequence). DNA for the CDR3: TGTGCCTGGAATCAGGGAACCGGGGAGCTGTTTTTT. This translates into CAWNQGTGELFF.

The rearrangement links TRBV30 to TRBJ2-1, with a possible D match to TRBD1 (5 bases). The ends were cut back, 5 bases at V and 4 bases at J, with 15 bases in the middle. The CDR3 has 14 residues. CDR1 is GTSNPN and CDR2 is SVGIG in the germline V gene (reference sequence). CDR3 in amino acids: CAWLSLDTYNEQFF. The CDR3 DNA reads as TGTGCCTGGCTTTCCCTGGACACATACAATGAGCAGTTCTTC.